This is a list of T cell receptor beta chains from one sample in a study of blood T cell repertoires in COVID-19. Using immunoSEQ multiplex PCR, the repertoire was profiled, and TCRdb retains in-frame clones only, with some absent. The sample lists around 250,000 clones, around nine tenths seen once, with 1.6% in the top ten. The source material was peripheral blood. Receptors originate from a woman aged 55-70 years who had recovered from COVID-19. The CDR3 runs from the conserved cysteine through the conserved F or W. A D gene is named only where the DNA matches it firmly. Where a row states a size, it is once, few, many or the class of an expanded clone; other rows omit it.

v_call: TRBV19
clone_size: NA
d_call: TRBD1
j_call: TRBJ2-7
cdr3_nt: TGTGCCAGTACCTGGACAGGGGCAACCTACGAGCAGTACTTC
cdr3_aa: CASTWTGATYEQYF

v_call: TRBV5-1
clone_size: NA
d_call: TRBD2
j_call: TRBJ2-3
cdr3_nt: TGCGCCAGCAGCCCCTTACTAGCGGGGCACACAGATACGCAGTATTTT
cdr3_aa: CASSPLLAGHTDTQYF

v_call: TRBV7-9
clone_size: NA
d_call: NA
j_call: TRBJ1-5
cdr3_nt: TGTGCCAGCAGCTTAGGGGGCAGGGATCAGCCCCAGCATTTT
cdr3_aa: CASSLGGRDQPQHF

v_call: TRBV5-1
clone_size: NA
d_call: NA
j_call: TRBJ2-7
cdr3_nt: TGCGCCAGCAGCTTGTGGGTTGCGGACGAGCAGTACTTC
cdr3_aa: CASSLWVADEQYF

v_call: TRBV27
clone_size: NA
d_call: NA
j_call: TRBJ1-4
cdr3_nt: TGTGCCAGCAGTTCCCTTTGGGGGGCAACTAATGAAAAACTGTTTTTT
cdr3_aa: CASSSLWGATNEKLFF

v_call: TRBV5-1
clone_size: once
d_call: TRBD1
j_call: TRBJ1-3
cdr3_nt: TGCGCCAGCAGCTTCCGGGACAGCGGACTCTGGGACTCTGGAAACACCATATATTTT
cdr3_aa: CASSFRDSGLWDSGNTIYF

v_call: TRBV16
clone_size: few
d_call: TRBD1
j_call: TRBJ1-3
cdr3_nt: TGTGCCAGCAGCCAATCGACAGGGTCTGGAAACACCATATATTTT
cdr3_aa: CASSQSTGSGNTIYF

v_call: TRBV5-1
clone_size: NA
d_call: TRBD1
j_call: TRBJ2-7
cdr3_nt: TGCGCCAGCAGCTGGGACAGGGTTGGGGAGCAGTACTTC
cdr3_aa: CASSWDRVGEQYF

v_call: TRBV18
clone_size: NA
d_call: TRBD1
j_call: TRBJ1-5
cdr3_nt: TGTGCCAGCTCACAGACAATGACAGGGGAAAATCAGCCCCAGCATTTT
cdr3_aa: CASSQTMTGENQPQHF

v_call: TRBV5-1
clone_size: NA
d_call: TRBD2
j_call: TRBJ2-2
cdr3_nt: TGCGCCAGCAGCCTAAGGACTAGCGGGGACACCGGGGAGCTGTTTTTT
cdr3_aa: CASSLRTSGDTGELFF

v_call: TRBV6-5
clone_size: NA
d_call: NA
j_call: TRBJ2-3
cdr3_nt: TGTGCCAGCCAGACTAGCACAGATACGCAGTATTTT
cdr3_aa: CASQTSTDTQYF

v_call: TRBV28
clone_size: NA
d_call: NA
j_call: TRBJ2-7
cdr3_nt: TGTGCCAGCAGTTTCCTGGAGCCTTCCCTCTACGAGCAGTACTTC
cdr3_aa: CASSFLEPSLYEQYF

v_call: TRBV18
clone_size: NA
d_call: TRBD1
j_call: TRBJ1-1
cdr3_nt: TGTGCCAGCTCACCACCGATAGACAGGGGGATAACTGAAGCTTTCTTT
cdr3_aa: CASSPPIDRGITEAFF

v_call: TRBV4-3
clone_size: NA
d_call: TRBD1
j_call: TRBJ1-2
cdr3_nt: TGCGCCAGCAGCCAAGGAGTGGGACAGGGTATGGATGGCTACACCTTC
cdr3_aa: CASSQGVGQGMDGYTF

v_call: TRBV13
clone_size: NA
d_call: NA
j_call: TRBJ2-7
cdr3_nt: TGTGCCAGCAGCTCAACAGGGACCTACGAGCAGTACTTC
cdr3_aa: CASSSTGTYEQYF

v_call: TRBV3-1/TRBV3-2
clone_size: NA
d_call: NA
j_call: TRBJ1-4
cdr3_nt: TGTGCCAGCAGCCCCCAGGAGGGCTGGGCTGAAAAACTGTTTTTT
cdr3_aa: CASSPQEGWAEKLFF

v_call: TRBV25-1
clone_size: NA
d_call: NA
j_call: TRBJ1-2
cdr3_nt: TGTGCCAGCAGTGATTCCAGGGACTATGGCTACACCTTC
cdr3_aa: CASSDSRDYGYTF

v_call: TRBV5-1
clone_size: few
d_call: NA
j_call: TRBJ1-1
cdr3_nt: TGCGCCAGCAGCGTAAACAGGGTTTGGGACACTGAAGCTTTCTTT
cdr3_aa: CASSVNRVWDTEAFF

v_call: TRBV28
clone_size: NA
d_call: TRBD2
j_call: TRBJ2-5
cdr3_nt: TGTGCCAGCGTGGGACTAGCAGAAGAGACCCAGTACTTC
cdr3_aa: CASVGLAEETQYF

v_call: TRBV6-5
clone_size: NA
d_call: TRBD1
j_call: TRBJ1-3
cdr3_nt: TGTGCCAGCAATCCCTGGAGGGGGCTTTTGGACACCATATATTTT
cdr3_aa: CASNPWRGLLDTIYF

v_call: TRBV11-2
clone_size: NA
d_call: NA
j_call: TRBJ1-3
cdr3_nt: TGTGCCAGCACCCCCTGGTTAGCTACTGGAAACACCATATATTTT
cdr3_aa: CASTPWLATGNTIYF

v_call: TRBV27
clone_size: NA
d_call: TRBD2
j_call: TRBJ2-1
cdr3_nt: TGTGCCAGCGCCAGCGGGGGCTTAATGAATGAGCAGTTCTTC
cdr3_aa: CASASGGLMNEQFF

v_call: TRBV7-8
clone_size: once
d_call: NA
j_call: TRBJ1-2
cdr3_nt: TGTGCCAGCAGCTTAGGGGAGTTCTATGGCTACACCTTC
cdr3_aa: CASSLGEFYGYTF

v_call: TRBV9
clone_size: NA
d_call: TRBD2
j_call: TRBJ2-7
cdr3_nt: TGTGCCAGCAGCGTCCTAGCGGGGGGATCCTACGAGCAGTACTTC
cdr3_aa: CASSVLAGGSYEQYF